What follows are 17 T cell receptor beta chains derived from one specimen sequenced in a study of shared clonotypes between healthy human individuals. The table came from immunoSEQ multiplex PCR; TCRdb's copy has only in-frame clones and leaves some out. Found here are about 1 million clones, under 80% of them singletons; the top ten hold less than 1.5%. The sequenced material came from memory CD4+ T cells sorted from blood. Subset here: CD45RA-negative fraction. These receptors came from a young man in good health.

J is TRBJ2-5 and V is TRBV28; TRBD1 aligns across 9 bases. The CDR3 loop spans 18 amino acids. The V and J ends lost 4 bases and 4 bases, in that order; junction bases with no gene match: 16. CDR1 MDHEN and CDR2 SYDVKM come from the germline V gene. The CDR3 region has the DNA TGTGCCAGCAGTTCCCGACAGGGGGGAATATACCGACGAGAGACCCAGTACTTC. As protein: CASSSRQGGIYRRETQYF.

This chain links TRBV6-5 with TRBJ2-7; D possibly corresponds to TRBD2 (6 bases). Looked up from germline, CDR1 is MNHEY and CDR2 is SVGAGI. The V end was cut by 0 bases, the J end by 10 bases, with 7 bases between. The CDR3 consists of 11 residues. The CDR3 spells CASSYSGLQYF. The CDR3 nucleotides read TGTGCCAGCAGTTACTCGGGACTTCAGTACTTC.

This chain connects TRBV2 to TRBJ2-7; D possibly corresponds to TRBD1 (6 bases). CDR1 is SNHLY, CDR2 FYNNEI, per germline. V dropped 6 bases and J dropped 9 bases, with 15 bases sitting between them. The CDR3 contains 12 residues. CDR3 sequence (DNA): TGTGCCAGCAGCCGCACAGGGAGTGCGCAGTACTTC. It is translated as CASSRTGSAQYF.

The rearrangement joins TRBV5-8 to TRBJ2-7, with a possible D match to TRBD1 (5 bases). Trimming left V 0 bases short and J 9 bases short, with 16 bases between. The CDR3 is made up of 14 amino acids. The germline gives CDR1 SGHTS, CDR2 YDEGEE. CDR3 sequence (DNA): TGTGCCAGCAGCTTGGGACAGATTACGAAGGGGCAGTACTTC. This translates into CASSLGQITKGQYF.

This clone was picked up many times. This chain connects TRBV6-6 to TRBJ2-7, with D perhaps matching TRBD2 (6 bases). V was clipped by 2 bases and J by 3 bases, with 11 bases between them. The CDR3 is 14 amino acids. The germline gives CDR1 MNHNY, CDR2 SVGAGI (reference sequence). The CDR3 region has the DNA TGTGCCAGCAGTTACGAACTAGCCCGCTACGAGCAGTACTTC. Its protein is CASSYELARYEQYF.

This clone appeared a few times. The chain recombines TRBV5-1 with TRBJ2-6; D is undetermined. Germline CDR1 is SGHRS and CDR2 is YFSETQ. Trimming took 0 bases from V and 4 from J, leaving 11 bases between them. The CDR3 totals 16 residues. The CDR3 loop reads CASSLATLTGANVLTF. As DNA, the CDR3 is TGCGCCAGCAGCTTGGCGACCTTAACAGGGGCCAACGTCCTGACTTTC. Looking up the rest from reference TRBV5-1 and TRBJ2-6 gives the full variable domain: KAGVTQTPRYLIKTRGQQVTLSCSPISGHRSVSWYQQTPGQGLQFLFEYFSETQRNKGNFPGRFSGRQFSNSRSEMNVSTLELGDSALYLCASSLATLTGANVLTFGAGSRLTVL.

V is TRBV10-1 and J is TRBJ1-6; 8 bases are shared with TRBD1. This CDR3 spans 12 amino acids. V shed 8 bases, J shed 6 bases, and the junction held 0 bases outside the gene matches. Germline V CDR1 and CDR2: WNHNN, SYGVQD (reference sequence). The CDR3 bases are TGCGCCAGCGGACAGGGTAATTCACCCCTCCACTTT. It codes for CASGQGNSPLHF.

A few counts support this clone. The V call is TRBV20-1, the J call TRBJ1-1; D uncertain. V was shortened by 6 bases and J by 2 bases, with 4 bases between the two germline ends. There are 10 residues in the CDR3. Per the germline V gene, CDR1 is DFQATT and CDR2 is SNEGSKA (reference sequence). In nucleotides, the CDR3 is TGCAGTGCCCTCAACACTGAAGCTTTCTTT. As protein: CSALNTEAFF.

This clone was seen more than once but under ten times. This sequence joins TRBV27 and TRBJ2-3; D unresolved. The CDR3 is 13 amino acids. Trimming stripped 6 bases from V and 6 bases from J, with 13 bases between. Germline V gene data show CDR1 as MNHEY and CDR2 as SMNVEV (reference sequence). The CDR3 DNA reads TGTGCCAGCAGATCCCCCCCAACGGATACGCAGTATTTT. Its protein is CASRSPPTDTQYF.

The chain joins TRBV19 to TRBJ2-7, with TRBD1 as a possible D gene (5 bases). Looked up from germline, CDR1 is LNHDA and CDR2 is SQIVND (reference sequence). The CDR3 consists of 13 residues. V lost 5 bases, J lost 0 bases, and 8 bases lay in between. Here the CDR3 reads CASSRQTSYEQYF. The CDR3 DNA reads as TGTGCCAGTAGTCGACAGACCTCCTACGAGCAGTACTTC.

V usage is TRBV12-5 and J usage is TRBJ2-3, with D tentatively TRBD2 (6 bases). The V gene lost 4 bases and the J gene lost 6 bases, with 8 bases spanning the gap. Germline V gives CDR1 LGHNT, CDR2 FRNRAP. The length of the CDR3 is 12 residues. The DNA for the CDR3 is TGTGCTAGTGGTTCCCGGGGGGATACGCAGTATTTT. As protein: CASGSRGDTQYF.

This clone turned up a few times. The CDR3 spells CASSRPWDGPYEQYF. CDR3 nucleotides: TGTGCCAGCAGTCGCCCCTGGGACGGACCCTACGAGCAGTACTTC. The chain carries TRBV6-5 and TRBJ2-7; the D call may be TRBD1 or TRBD2 (5 bases each). CDR1 and CDR2 (germline): MNHEY, SVGAGI. Trimming stripped 5 bases from V and 2 bases from J, with 16 bases between. This CDR3 is 15 amino acids long.

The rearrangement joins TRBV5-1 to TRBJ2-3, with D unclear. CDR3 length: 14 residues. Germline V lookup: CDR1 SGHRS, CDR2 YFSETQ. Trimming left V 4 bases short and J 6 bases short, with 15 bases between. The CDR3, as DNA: TGCGCCAGCAGCCCGTCACGAGGATGGGATACGCAGTATTTT. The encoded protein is CASSPSRGWDTQYF.

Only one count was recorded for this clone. The chain's CDR3 is CAISDLGGLGTGELFF. CDR3 sequence (DNA): TGTGCCATCAGTGATCTCGGGGGGCTGGGCACCGGGGAGCTGTTTTTT. The chain uses TRBV10-3 and TRBJ2-2; D possibly corresponds to TRBD2 (7 bases). V lost 3 bases and J 4 bases, leaving 15 bases between the germline ends. Germline CDR1 ENHRY, CDR2 SYGVKD. The CDR3 length is 16 residues.

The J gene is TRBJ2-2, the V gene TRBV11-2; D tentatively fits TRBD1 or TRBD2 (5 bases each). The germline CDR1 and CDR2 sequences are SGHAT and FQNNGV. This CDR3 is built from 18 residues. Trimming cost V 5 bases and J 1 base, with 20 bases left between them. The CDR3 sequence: CASSRSGRLRWNTGELFF. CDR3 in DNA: TGTGCCAGCAGCAGATCGGGACGGCTAAGGTGGAACACCGGGGAGCTGTTTTTT.

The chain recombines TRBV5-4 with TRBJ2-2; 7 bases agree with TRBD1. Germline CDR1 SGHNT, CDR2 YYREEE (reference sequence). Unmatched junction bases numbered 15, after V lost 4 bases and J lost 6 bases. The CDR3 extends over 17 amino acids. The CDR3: CASSPIGYRGKAGELFF. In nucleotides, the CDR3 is TGTGCCAGCAGCCCAATAGGGTACAGGGGAAAGGCCGGGGAGCTGTTTTTT. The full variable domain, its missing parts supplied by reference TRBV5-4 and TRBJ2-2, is ETGVTQSPTHLIKTRGQQVTLRCSSQSGHNTVSWYQQALGQGPQFIFQYYREEENGRGNFPPRFSGLQFPNYSSELNVNALELDDSALYLCASSPIGYRGKAGELFFGEGSRLTVL.

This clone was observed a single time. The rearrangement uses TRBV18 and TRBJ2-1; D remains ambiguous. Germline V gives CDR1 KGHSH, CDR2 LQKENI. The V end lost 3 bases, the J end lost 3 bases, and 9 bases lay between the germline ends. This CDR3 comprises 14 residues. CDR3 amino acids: CASSPLYGYNEQFF. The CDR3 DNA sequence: TGTGCCAGCTCACCCCTATACGGCTACAATGAGCAGTTCTTC.